Here is one TCR beta chain with its context. Its antigen is still unknown. The sample holds other DNA sequences that translate to the same CDR3. The sample is drawn from a study of T cell responses to AZD1222 COVID-19 vaccine. The method was immunoSEQ multiplex PCR; TCRdb's version includes in-frame clones alone and lacks a portion of them. Among roughly 150,000 clones listed, roughly 91% were seen once. The germline gives CDR1 KGHSH, CDR2 LQKENI. Trimming cost V 3 bases and J 1 base, with 3 bases left between them. CDR3 length: 13 residues. Regarding the study as a whole: The sample set comprised mostly white British donors with more females, and clonal diversity was possibly underestimated.

The specimen comprised peripheral blood, sampled 28 days after the second AZD1222 dose. This chain uses TRBV18 with TRBJ1-4, with D unresolved. The sequence derives from an adult who received the AZD1222 COVID-19 vaccine. The CDR3 nucleotides read TGTGCCAGCTCACCGGGAACTAATGAAAAACTGTTTTTT. Translation: CASSPGTNEKLFF.